The 24 T cell receptor beta chains in this list originate from one sample, sequenced in a study of persistence of HIV-infected CD4 T cells. Cells were stimulated nonspecifically with anti-CD3/anti-CD28 magnetic beads. Sorting selected CD4+ T cells upregulating both CD40 ligand and CD69. These receptors have no known antigen. The libraries were made with immunoSEQ version 4 in survey mode. The data were produced by immunoSEQ multiplex PCR, yet TCRdb's version contains in-frame clones alone and is incomplete. Here the sample spans some 45,000 clones, roughly 90% being singletons. The source material was CD4+ T cells sorted from PBMCs after approximately 19-hour stimulation, sampled from a patient who received antiretroviral therapy. All receptors come from an adult woman with HIV who was CMV-seropositive.

The chain is built from TRBV5-5 and TRBJ2-7; D gene unclear. Trimming took off 2 bases at V and 2 bases at J, with 5 bases between the two ends. CDR1 is SGHKS and CDR2 is YYEKEE in the germline V gene (reference sequence). This CDR3 spans 12 amino acids. The DNA for the CDR3 is TGTGCCAGCAGCTTCGGGCCCTACGAGCAGTACTTC. Protein sequence: CASSFGPYEQYF.

This clone was counted a few times. The rearrangement joins TRBV29-1 to TRBJ1-1, with D possibly being TRBD1 (5 bases). V was cut by 2 bases and J by 6 bases, with 16 bases left in between. CDR1 and CDR2 (germline): SQVTM, ANQGSEA. This CDR3 is 14 amino acids long. The CDR3 here is CSVESGAQGAEAFF. DNA of the CDR3: TGCAGCGTTGAAAGCGGGGCGCAGGGCGCTGAAGCTTTCTTT.

The V gene is TRBV9, the J gene TRBJ2-3; 10 nucleotides match TRBD2. The CDR3 covers 16 residues. After removal of 0 bases from V and 4 bases from J, the junction contained 5 bases not matched to a gene. The V gene's germline CDR1 is SGDLS and CDR2 YYNGEE. The CDR3 sequence is CASSVVPSGGADTQYF. CDR3 coding DNA: TGTGCCAGCAGCGTAGTTCCTAGCGGGGGCGCAGATACGCAGTATTTT. The full variable domain, with the rest looked up from reference TRBV9 and TRBJ2-3, is DSGVTQTPKHLITATGQRVTLRCSPRSGDLSVYWYQQSLDQGLQFLIQYYNGEERAKGNILERFSAQQFPDLHSELNLSSLELGDSALYFCASSVVPSGGADTQYFGPGTRLTVL.

The rearrangement joins TRBV27 to TRBJ1-2; D gene uncertain. Trimming removed 3 bases from V and 2 bases from J, with 7 bases in between. The CDR3 runs 13 residues. Germline V gene lookup returns CDR1 MNHEY and CDR2 SMNVEV (reference sequence). DNA for the CDR3: TGTGCCAGCAGTTTTAGCCTAAACTATGGCTACACCTTC. Translation: CASSFSLNYGYTF.

The chain employs TRBV2 and TRBJ2-2, with D perhaps TRBD2 (6 bases). CDR1 and CDR2 (germline): SNHLY, FYNNEI. Trimming took 7 bases from V and 4 from J, leaving 16 bases between them. This CDR3 is built from 15 residues. CDR3: CASTRGGGATGELFF. In DNA form, the CDR3 reads TGTGCCAGCACCAGAGGTGGCGGGGCCACCGGGGAGCTGTTTTTT.

This clone was seen only a few times. CDR3 protein: CSASDYGHGYTF. The CDR3 DNA reads TGCAGTGCTAGTGATTATGGGCATGGCTACACCTTC. The V call is TRBV20-1, the J call TRBJ1-2; no clear D gene. The CDR3 loop spans 12 amino acids. Between the trimmed V and J ends, which lost 3 bases and 6 bases, there was a span of 11 bases. Germline V lookup: CDR1 DFQATT, CDR2 SNEGSKA (reference sequence).

CDR3 region: CASSSRTDYGYTF. CDR3 nucleotides: TGTGCCAGTAGTAGCCGGACGGACTATGGCTACACCTTC. The rearrangement links TRBV19 to TRBJ1-2; D not resolved. Germline-derived CDR1 and CDR2 are LNHDA and SQIVND (reference sequence). The V gene lost 4 bases and the J gene lost 3 bases, with 9 bases spanning the gap. The CDR3 length is 13 residues.

V usage is TRBV5-4 and J usage is TRBJ2-1, with 9 bases that match TRBD2. Germline CDR1 SGHNT, CDR2 YYREEE (reference sequence). The V gene end was trimmed by 3 bases and the J gene end by 3 bases; junction bases not matched to a gene: 7. The CDR3 is made up of 16 amino acids. CDR3 protein: CASSSNSGGHYNEQFF. CDR3 nucleotide sequence: TGTGCCAGCAGCTCGAATAGCGGGGGCCACTACAATGAGCAGTTCTTC.

The chain carries TRBV7-6 and TRBJ2-7; weak D call: TRBD1 (6 bases). The CDR3 spans 13 residues. The germline gives CDR1 SGHVS, CDR2 FNYEAQ. Trimming left V 2 bases short and J 2 bases short, with 7 bases between. DNA for the CDR3: TGTGCCAGCAGCTTAAACAGGGCCTACGAGCAGTACTTC. Translated, it gives CASSLNRAYEQYF.

This chain joins TRBV6-1 and TRBJ2-4, with D tentatively TRBD2 (5 bases). The germline gives CDR1 MNHNS, CDR2 SASEGT. CDR3 length: 19 amino acids. Trimming left V 1 base short and J 4 bases short, with 23 bases between. This chain's CDR3 is CASSEEAGGAGSVKNIQYF. The DNA for the CDR3 is TGTGCCAGCAGTGAAGAGGCGGGTGGAGCCGGCTCAGTAAAAAACATTCAGTACTTC.

This clone appeared a single time. The chain is built from TRBV5-1 and TRBJ2-3; possible D gene TRBD2, 6 bases. The CDR3 sequence is 17 residues long. Looked up from germline, CDR1 is SGHRS and CDR2 is YFSETQ. V lost 4 bases, J lost 1 base, and 19 bases lay in between. The CDR3 bases are TGCGCCAGCAGCCCCTTCCTCGGGACTCCCGGCACAGATACGCAGTATTTT. Translated: CASSPFLGTPGTDTQYF.

This clone has more than one count but fewer than ten. V usage is TRBV5-4 and J usage is TRBJ2-7, with 11 bases matching TRBD1. The V and J ends lost 3 bases and 3 bases, in that order; junction bases with no gene match: 5. There are 15 residues in the CDR3. Germline assignment: CDR1 SGHNT and CDR2 YYREEE (reference sequence). For the CDR3, the DNA is TGTGCCAGCAGCTGGACGGGACAGGGGGGCTACGAGCAGTACGTC. Encoded protein: CASSWTGQGGYEQYV.

The chain recombines TRBV7-6 with TRBJ2-7, with 7 positions matching TRBD2. The V gene's germline CDR1 is SGHVS and CDR2 FNYEAQ. This CDR3 region has 16 residues. V lost 5 bases to trimming and J lost 3 bases; unmatched junction nucleotides: 13. CDR3 in DNA: TGTGCCAGCAGCCCCGGAGAATGGGAGGGTGGCTACGAGCAGTACTTC. Translated: CASSPGEWEGGYEQYF.

In this sample, this clone turned up once. The chain recombines TRBV21-1 with TRBJ1-5. TRBV21-1 is a pseudogene segment. The CDR3 consists of 16 residues. In DNA, the CDR3 is TGTGCCAGCAGCACAAGGGCGGGGAGGGGGAATCAGCCCCAGCATTTT. Encoded protein: CASSTRAGRGNQPQHF.

The chain couples TRBV3-1 (or the pseudogene TRBV3-2) to TRBJ2-3, with D possibly being TRBD1 or TRBD2 (6 bases each). CDR1 and CDR2 from the germline V gene are LGHDT and YNNKEL (reference sequence). Trimming took 4 bases from V and 3 from J, leaving 11 bases between them. The CDR3 loop spans 14 amino acids. The CDR3 protein is CASSRGARTDTQYF. The CDR3 nucleotides are TGTGCCAGCAGCCGGGGGGCGCGGACAGATACGCAGTATTTT.

This clone is a singleton in its sample. The J gene is TRBJ2-5, the V gene TRBV7-6, with 7 bases lining up with TRBD2. Germline CDR1 reads SGHVS; CDR2 reads FNYEAQ. The CDR3 totals 15 residues. Losses at the gene ends were 2 bases for V and 7 bases for J; bases not matched to a gene: 10. In DNA, the CDR3 is TGTGCCAGCAGCTTACTGGCGGGGGTGTCGGGGACCCAGTACTTC. Protein sequence: CASSLLAGVSGTQYF.

The rearrangement uses TRBV29-1 and TRBJ2-3, with 13 bases matching TRBD2. The length of the CDR3 is 14 residues. The ends lost 5 bases at V and 5 bases at J; junction bases unmatched: 4. Germline loops: CDR1 SQVTM, CDR2 ANQGSEA. CDR3 residues: CSVTSGGALDTQYF. The CDR3 DNA follows: TGCAGCGTTACTAGCGGGGGGGCCTTAGATACGCAGTATTTT.

The gene calls are TRBV5-1 and TRBJ1-5, with D unresolved. Germline CDR1 and CDR2: SGHRS and YFSETQ. This CDR3 region has 16 residues. The ends were cut back, 0 bases at V and 9 bases at J, with 19 bases in the middle. The CDR3 nucleotides are TGCGCCAGCAGCTTGGAATTTGGAGGCCCGGGTCGGCCCCAGCATTTT. Translating gives CASSLEFGGPGRPQHF.

This rearrangement joins TRBV6-2 or TRBV6-3 to TRBJ1-5, with D possibly TRBD1 on 5 matching bases. The germline CDR1 and CDR2 sequences are MNHEY and SVGEGT. The length of the CDR3 is 18 residues. The V end was cut by 4 bases, the J end by 0 bases, with 19 bases between. The CDR3 loop is CASSFWDGSSYSNQPQHF. The CDR3 nucleotides are TGTGCCAGCAGTTTCTGGGACGGATCCTCGTATAGCAATCAGCCCCAGCATTTT.

The V and J genes are TRBV3-1 (or the pseudogene TRBV3-2) and TRBJ1-1; D gene ambiguous. V lost 0 bases, J lost 4 bases, and 9 bases lay in between. Germline CDR1 LGHDT, CDR2 YNNKEL (reference sequence). The CDR3 spans 14 residues. The CDR3 DNA sequence: TGTGCCAGCAGCCAAGAGGTCGGTGGCACTGAAGCTTTCTTT. Translation gives CASSQEVGGTEAFF.

The chain is built from TRBV5-1 and TRBJ2-3; 9 bases map to TRBD1. V lost 5 bases and J lost 3; bases outside the gene matches: 4. CDR3 length equals 14 residues. CDR1 SGHRS and CDR2 YFSETQ come from the germline V gene. CDR3 nucleotide sequence: TGCGCCAGCAGGGCGGGACAGGGAACAGATACGCAGTATTTT. Protein product: CASRAGQGTDTQYF.

The rearrangement uses TRBV2 and TRBJ2-2; D gene uncertain. V was trimmed by 0 bases and J by 1 base, leaving 6 bases between them. The CDR3 loop spans 15 amino acids. Germline CDR1 and CDR2: SNHLY and FYNNEI. The CDR3 reads CASSEAAWNTGELFF. DNA for the CDR3: TGTGCCAGCAGTGAAGCTGCCTGGAACACCGGGGAGCTGTTTTTT.

The chain employs TRBV30 and TRBJ2-3; D is ambiguous. This CDR3 region has 12 residues. V lost 1 base, J lost 4 bases, and 6 bases lay in between. Germline V gene sequence: CDR1 GTSNPN, CDR2 SVGIG (reference sequence). In nucleotides, the CDR3 is TGTGCCTGGAGTGGACCGTCAGATACGCAGTATTTT. Its translation is CAWSGPSDTQYF.

In this sample, this clone turned up once. This sequence joins TRBV30 and TRBJ2-7; 8 bases line up with TRBD2. Trimming cost V 0 bases and J 2 bases; bases outside gene matches: 6. The CDR3 covers 15 residues. The germline gives CDR1 GTSNPN, CDR2 SVGIG (reference sequence). The DNA of the CDR3 is TGTGCCTGGAGTGTAGGAGCGGGGGCGACCTACGAGCAGTACTTC. It is translated as CAWSVGAGATYEQYF.